The 26 T cell receptor beta chains presented below share a single source sample, sequenced in a study of shared clonotypes between healthy human individuals. Sequenced by immunoSEQ multiplex PCR; TCRdb stores in-frame clones only, minus some. This sample has some 2.1 million clones; 95% occur once, and the top ten carry around 0.13%. Sequences were obtained from naive CD4+ T cells sorted from blood. The subset: CD45RA+ positively selected. Receptors were obtained from a man aged 18 to 30 in good health.

J is TRBJ2-2 and V is TRBV6-1; TRBD1 agrees at 11 bases. The CDR3 consists of 15 residues. The ends lost 8 bases at V and 3 bases at J; junction bases unmatched: 5. The germline gives CDR1 MNHNS, CDR2 SASEGT. In nucleotides, the CDR3 is TGTGCCAGCTCCCCGGGACAGGGGGACACCGGGGAGCTGTTTTTT. Encoded protein: CASSPGQGDTGELFF.

The V call is TRBV7-2, the J call TRBJ2-5; D may correspond to TRBD1 or TRBD2 (5 bases each). The CDR3 spans 14 residues. V was cut by 5 bases and J by 13 bases, with 23 bases left in between. Germline-derived CDR1 and CDR2 are SGHTA and FQGNSA. CDR3 in DNA: TGTGCCAGCAGCCCAGACCCGGTATCTGGGACGGGGTACTTC. Translating it yields CASSPDPVSGTGYF.

This chain connects TRBV27 to TRBJ2-7; 10 positions agree with TRBD1. Per the germline V gene, CDR1 is MNHEY and CDR2 is SMNVEV (reference sequence). The V gene end was trimmed by 3 bases and the J gene end by 1 base; junction bases not matched to a gene: 6. The CDR3 totals 16 residues. The CDR3 protein is CASSLVGTGVSYEQYF. DNA for the CDR3: TGTGCCAGCAGTTTGGTCGGGACAGGGGTTTCCTACGAGCAGTACTTC.

The chain has TRBV10-1 and TRBJ1-1; 9 bases are shared with TRBD1. V was pared by 4 bases and J by 2 bases, with 2 bases of the junction left unmatched. Looked up from germline, CDR1 is WNHNN and CDR2 is SYGVQD (reference sequence). The length of the CDR3 is 14 residues. CDR3 bases: TGCGCCAGCAGTGTGGACAGGGGAAACACTGAAGCTTTCTTT. Its translation is CASSVDRGNTEAFF.

V and J are TRBV5-8 and TRBJ2-2; 7 bases fit TRBD2. The germline V gene encodes CDR1 SGHTS and CDR2 YDEGEE. Unmatched junction bases numbered 8, after V lost 5 bases and J lost 4 bases. The CDR3 is 15 amino acids. CDR3 sequence (DNA): TGTGCCAGCAGGCTCGGGCTAGCGGTCACCGGGGAGCTGTTTTTT. Protein product: CASRLGLAVTGELFF.

This clone appeared once. Additional DNA sequences in this sample encode the identical CDR3. V usage is TRBV2 and J usage is TRBJ1-5, with 7 bases aligning to TRBD1. Germline CDR1 SNHLY, CDR2 FYNNEI. V trimming: 6 bases; J trimming: 1 base; junction bases outside the gene matches: 6. The CDR3 is made up of 15 amino acids. Here the CDR3 reads CASSEEGASNQPQHF. For the CDR3, the DNA is TGTGCCAGCAGCGAGGAGGGGGCGAGCAATCAGCCCCAGCATTTT.

The chain recombines TRBV6-5 with TRBJ2-7, with TRBD2 as a possible D gene (5 bases). V dropped 0 bases and J dropped 4 bases, with 10 bases sitting between them. Germline loops: CDR1 MNHEY, CDR2 SVGAGI. This CDR3 is built from 14 residues. CDR3 sequence reads: CASSYSGLRYEQYF. In DNA form, the CDR3 reads TGTGCCAGCAGTTACTCCGGACTTCGGTACGAGCAGTACTTC.

The chain joins TRBV20-1 to TRBJ1-2, with D perhaps TRBD1 (5 bases). Per the germline V gene, CDR1 is DFQATT and CDR2 is SNEGSKA (reference sequence). This CDR3 has 11 residues. Trimming cost V 3 bases and J 6 bases, with 8 bases left between them. CDR3 coding DNA: TGCAGTGCTAGTGCGGGGGATGGCTACACCTTC. It specifies CSASAGDGYTF.

The chain recombines TRBV11-2 with TRBJ2-7; TRBD2 matches at 7 bases. CDR1 and CDR2 from the germline V gene are SGHAT and FQNNGV. V lost 3 bases, J lost 3 bases, and 14 bases stayed unmatched. CDR3 length: 17 residues. Here the CDR3 DNA reads TGTGCCAGCAGCTTCTCCACCCTCGGGACGGGAGGCTACGAGCAGTACTTC. Amino acid sequence: CASSFSTLGTGGYEQYF.

The chain joins TRBV7-9 to TRBJ2-5; D is perhaps TRBD2 (5 bases). Per the germline V gene, CDR1 is SEHNR and CDR2 is FQNEAQ (reference sequence). The CDR3 has 15 residues. V lost 3 bases and J 4 bases, leaving 15 bases between the germline ends. The DNA for the CDR3 is TGTGCCAGCAGCTTTTTTCTGGTTGGGAGAGAGACCCAGTACTTC. Protein: CASSFFLVGRETQYF.

The rearrangement links TRBV7-8 to TRBJ1-6; D is uncertain. Trimming cost V 3 bases and J 5 bases, with 11 bases left between them. The germline CDR1 and CDR2 sequences are SGHVS and FQNEAQ. The CDR3 is 15 amino acids. The DNA for the CDR3 is TGTGCCAGCAGCTTCCGGGGAGATGATAATTCACCCCTCCACTTT. Its protein is CASSFRGDDNSPLHF.

The V call is TRBV7-2, the J call TRBJ2-7; tentative D call: TRBD2 (6 bases). Trimming cost V 2 bases and J 4 bases, with 12 bases left between them. In germline, CDR1 is SGHTA, CDR2 FQGNSA. The CDR3 extends over 14 amino acids. The CDR3 DNA reads as TGTGCCAGCAGCTTATCGCGGGGCAGATACGAGCAGTACTTC. Translated: CASSLSRGRYEQYF. The variable domain in full, with the rest retrieved from reference TRBV7-2 and TRBJ2-7, is GAGVSQSPSNKVTEKGKDVELRCDPISGHTALYWYRQSLGQGLEFLIYFQGNSAPDKSGLPSDRFSAERTGGSVSTLTIQRTQQEDSAVYLCASSLSRGRYEQYFGPGTRLTVT.

The CDR3 loop is CASRGQAKGGNTEAFF. The DNA of the CDR3 is TGCGCCAGCAGGGGACAGGCCAAAGGAGGGAACACTGAAGCTTTCTTT. The chain is built from TRBV5-1 and TRBJ1-1; 8 bases agree with TRBD1. Losses at the gene ends were 5 bases for V and 1 base for J; bases not matched to a gene: 10. CDR1 SGHRS and CDR2 YFSETQ come from the germline V gene. CDR3 size: 16 residues.

This chain connects TRBV6-1 to TRBJ1-5; D gene unclear. Germline values: CDR1 MNHNS, CDR2 SASEGT. This CDR3 has 15 residues. V was clipped by 6 bases and J by 9 bases, with 21 bases between them. The CDR3: CASSPRWGDEGPQHF. The CDR3 bases are TGTGCCAGCAGCCCCCGGTGGGGAGACGAAGGGCCCCAGCATTTT.

With regard to this clone: A junction boundary mismatches the germline segment, possibly from a read error. The rearrangement uses TRBV7-7 and TRBJ2-5, with D tentatively TRBD2 (6 bases). CDR1 and CDR2 from the germline V gene are SSHAT and FNYEAQ (reference sequence). The CDR3 sequence is 16 residues long. The CDR3 DNA sequence: TGTGCTAGCAGCGTTAACATCGGCGGGATGGGCGAGACCCAGTACTTC. Translating it yields CASSVNIGGMGETQYF.

The count of this clone is one. The junction and the germline gene differ at one end; a read error may be behind it. The gene calls are TRBV4-3 and TRBJ2-6; perhaps D is TRBD1 or TRBD2 (5 bases each). Germline V gives CDR1 LGHNA, CDR2 YSLEER. This CDR3 contains 16 residues. The CDR3 loop reads CASSQDYGAGASVLTF. In nucleotides, the CDR3 is TGCGCCAGCAGCCAAGATTACGGGGCTGGGGCCAGCGTCCTGACTTTC.

This sequence joins TRBV2 and TRBJ2-5, with TRBD1 matching over 8 bases. Per the germline V gene, CDR1 is SNHLY and CDR2 is FYNNEI. The length of the CDR3 is 13 residues. Trimming at V came to 6 bases and at J to 5 bases, leaving 5 bases not matched to a gene. The chain's CDR3 is CASRRQGRETQYF. CDR3 sequence (DNA): TGTGCCAGCAGGAGACAGGGGCGGGAGACCCAGTACTTC.

A note on this clone: The same CDR3 can be traced to other DNA sequences in this sample. The genes are TRBV5-1 and TRBJ2-7; 9 bases fit TRBD1. The germline V gene encodes CDR1 SGHRS and CDR2 YFSETQ. CDR3 length equals 15 residues. J was trimmed by 3 bases and V by 0 bases; bases with no gene match: 4. In DNA form, the CDR3 reads TGCGCCAGCAGCTTGGCCGTGGGACAGGGCTACGAGCAGTACTTC. Translating it yields CASSLAVGQGYEQYF. Full variable domain (remainder filled in from reference TRBV5-1 and TRBJ2-7): KAGVTQTPRYLIKTRGQQVTLSCSPISGHRSVSWYQQTPGQGLQFLFEYFSETQRNKGNFPGRFSGRQFSNSRSEMNVSTLELGDSALYLCASSLAVGQGYEQYFGPGTRLTVT.

The chain uses TRBV28 and TRBJ1-2; TRBD1 is a possible D gene (6 bases). The germline CDR1 and CDR2 sequences are MDHEN and SYDVKM. V dropped 6 bases and J dropped 5 bases, with 10 bases sitting between them. This CDR3 is 12 amino acids long. CDR3 region: CASRGAGYGYTF. The CDR3 DNA follows: TGTGCCAGCAGGGGGGCAGGGTATGGCTACACCTTC.

This chain uses TRBV5-6 with TRBJ1-5; a possible D gene is TRBD1 (6 bases). The CDR3 totals 14 residues. The germline V gene has CDR1 SGHDT and CDR2 YYEEEE. V lost 2 bases and J 6 bases, leaving 12 bases between the germline ends. The CDR3 here is CASSLYRVGQPQHF. CDR3 coding DNA: TGTGCCAGCAGCTTATACAGGGTGGGTCAGCCCCAGCATTTT.

The CDR3 DNA reads TGTGCCAGCAGCGGGAGGACAGGGGGCCAAGAGACCCAGTACTTC. Protein: CASSGRTGGQETQYF. The rearrangement joins TRBV11-2 to TRBJ2-5; TRBD1 aligns across 10 bases. After removal of 5 bases from V and 1 base from J, the junction contained 4 bases not matched to a gene. The CDR3 extends over 15 amino acids. Germline lookup yields CDR1 SGHAT and CDR2 FQNNGV.

This chain joins TRBV7-2 and TRBJ1-3; the D gene is possibly TRBD1 (6 bases). V was trimmed by 5 bases and J by 0 bases, leaving 14 bases between them. Germline assignment: CDR1 SGHTA and CDR2 FQGNSA. CDR3 length: 16 amino acids. CDR3 coding DNA: TGTGCCAGCAGCCGTGAGACGGGGGCCTCTGGAAACACCATATATTTT. Protein product: CASSRETGASGNTIYF. Full variable domain (missing parts from reference TRBV7-2 and TRBJ1-3): GAGVSQSPSNKVTEKGKDVELRCDPISGHTALYWYRQSLGQGLEFLIYFQGNSAPDKSGLPSDRFSAERTGGSVSTLTIQRTQQEDSAVYLCASSRETGASGNTIYFGEGSWLTVV.

The chain employs TRBV14 and TRBJ1-6; D perhaps matches TRBD1 (5 bases). Trimming removed 2 bases at V and 3 bases at J, with 11 bases between. The CDR3 has 16 amino acids. From germline, CDR1 is SGHDN and CDR2 FVKESK. In nucleotides, the CDR3 is TGTGCCAGCAGCCAACAGGGTGGGGTCTATAATTCACCCCTCCACTTT. Amino acids: CASSQQGGVYNSPLHF.

This chain links TRBV6-5 with TRBJ2-7, with 8 bases that match TRBD1. Germline values: CDR1 MNHEY, CDR2 SVGAGI. CDR3 size: 15 residues. The junction had 7 bases not matched to a gene; V was cut back by 2 bases and J by 4 bases. The CDR3 loop is CASSYTNRGSYEQYF. The CDR3 DNA reads TGTGCCAGCAGTTACACAAACAGGGGGAGTTACGAGCAGTACTTC.

CDR3 sequence (DNA): TGCGCCAGCAGCCAAGATGAAGGAATAGCGGGAGCCTACGAGCAGTACTTC. Amino acid sequence: CASSQDEGIAGAYEQYF. The chain joins TRBV4-1 to TRBJ2-7; 9 nucleotides align to TRBD2. The ends lost 0 bases at V and 2 bases at J; junction bases unmatched: 8. CDR1 and CDR2 (germline): MGHRA, YSYEKL. CDR3 length: 17 amino acids.

This clone was recorded once. The chain carries TRBV20-1 and TRBJ1-1, with D unresolved. The germline CDR1 and CDR2 sequences are DFQATT and SNEGSKA (reference sequence). The CDR3 loop spans 11 amino acids. The CDR3 here is CSLGGDTEAFF. In DNA form, the CDR3 reads TGCAGCCTGGGCGGGGACACTGAAGCTTTCTTT.